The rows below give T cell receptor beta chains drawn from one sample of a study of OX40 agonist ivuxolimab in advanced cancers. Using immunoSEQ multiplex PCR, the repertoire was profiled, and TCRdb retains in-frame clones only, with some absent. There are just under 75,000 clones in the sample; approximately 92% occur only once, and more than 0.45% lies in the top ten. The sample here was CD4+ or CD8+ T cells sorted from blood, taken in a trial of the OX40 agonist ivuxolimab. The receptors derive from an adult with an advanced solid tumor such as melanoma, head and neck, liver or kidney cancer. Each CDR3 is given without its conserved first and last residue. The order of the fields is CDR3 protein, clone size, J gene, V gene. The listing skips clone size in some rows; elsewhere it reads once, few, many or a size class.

CDR3: ASSWTSGSTDTQY; size: -; J: TRBJ2-3; V: TRBV11-2
CDR3: ARNGVCLLAGDGYEQY; size: once; J: TRBJ2-7; V: TRBV5-3
CDR3: ASSHGASGAYEQY; size: -; J: TRBJ2-7; V: TRBV4-3
CDR3: ASSSTGIPPYEQY; size: once; J: TRBJ2-7; V: TRBV28
CDR3: ASSRGQGGDIQY; size: -; J: TRBJ2-4; V: TRBV7-8
CDR3: ASAKRATQETQY; size: once; J: TRBJ2-5; V: TRBV7-2
CDR3: ASSPRGSFETQY; size: -; J: TRBJ2-5; V: TRBV7-9
CDR3: ASSASNMDSSTQY; size: -; J: TRBJ2-3; V: TRBV6-4
CDR3: ASSLFHRGVSGNTIY; size: -; J: TRBJ1-3; V: TRBV28
CDR3: ASTSATGGTGELF; size: -; J: TRBJ2-2; V: TRBV2
CDR3: ASSRRQSSYEQY; size: -; J: TRBJ2-7; V: TRBV2
CDR3: ASRIRLPTDTQY; size: few; J: TRBJ2-3; V: TRBV2
CDR3: ASRGRVYNEQF; size: -; J: TRBJ2-1; V: TRBV28
CDR3: ASSEAGKGPYGYT; size: -; J: TRBJ1-2; V: TRBV6-1